These T cell receptor beta chains were read from a single sample in a study of OX40 agonist ivuxolimab in advanced cancers. Method: immunoSEQ multiplex PCR; TCRdb's copy keeps in-frame clones and lacks some. The sample contains tens of thousands of clones, 70% to 90% of which appear only once. The source material was CD4+ or CD8+ T cells sorted from blood, sampled in a trial of the OX40 agonist ivuxolimab. Receptors were obtained from an adult with an advanced solid tumor such as melanoma, head and neck, liver or kidney cancer. Both conserved end residues are part of each CDR3. The order of the fields is clone size, V gene, J gene, D gene, CDR3 protein, CDR3 DNA. The D gene is left open where the match is weak. Clone sizes are given selectively: once, few, many, or a class where the clone is expanded.

>NA|TRBV27|TRBJ2-1|TRBD1
CASSQKRTGGNEQFF
TGTGCCAGCAGTCAGAAGCGGACAGGGGGTAATGAGCAGTTCTTC
>once|TRBV6-5|TRBJ1-1|NA
CASSYSTGTEAFF
TGTGCCAGCAGTTACTCCACGGGCACTGAAGCTTTCTTT
>NA|TRBV29-1|TRBJ2-4|NA
CSVEQGAKNIQYF
TGCAGCGTTGAGCAGGGGGCCAAAAACATTCAGTACTTC
>NA|TRBV5-6|TRBJ1-4|TRBD1
CASSASPGQGAGLFF
TGTGCCAGCAGCGCGAGCCCGGGACAGGGGGCAGGACTGTTTTTT
>NA|TRBV19|TRBJ2-1|NA
CASSRNRENEQFF
TGTGCCAGTAGTAGAAATCGAGAGAATGAGCAGTTCTTC
>NA|TRBV5-1|TRBJ2-1|TRBD2
CASSLSSGRAGEQFF
TGCGCCAGCAGCTTGTCTAGCGGGAGAGCGGGTGAGCAGTTCTTC
>NA|TRBV10-3|TRBJ2-7|TRBD1
CAISEPGQHTYEQYF
TGTGCCATCAGTGAGCCGGGACAGCATACCTACGAGCAGTACTTC
>NA|TRBV7-9|TRBJ2-2|NA
CASSLVSNTGELFF
TGTGCCAGCAGCTTAGTATCGAACACCGGGGAGCTGTTTTTT
>few|TRBV5-5|TRBJ1-5|NA
CASSFDWNQPQHF
TGTGCCAGCAGCTTCGATTGGAATCAGCCCCAGCATTTT
>NA|TRBV7-9|TRBJ2-1|NA
CASSLPGTIREQFF
TGTGCCAGCAGCTTACCGGGAACTATTCGTGAGCAGTTCTTC
>NA|TRBV7-9|TRBJ2-7|TRBD1
CASSPLRGQTYEQYF
TGTGCCAGCAGCCCACTACGGGGACAGACCTACGAGCAGTACTTC
>NA|TRBV13|TRBJ1-2|TRBD1
CASSFLRDREVDTF
TGTGCCAGCAGCTTCCTCCGGGACAGGGAGGTCGACACCTTC
>NA|TRBV14|TRBJ1-2|NA
CASSHGTNYGYTF
TGTGCCAGCAGCCACGGAACCAACTATGGCTACACCTTC
>NA|TRBV28|TRBJ2-3|NA
CASSPPNRGAGDTQYF
TGTGCCAGCAGCCCTCCGAACCGGGGCGCAGGAGATACGCAGTATTTT
>NA|TRBV30|TRBJ1-5|NA
CAWSSYSNQPQHF
TGTGCCTGGAGTTCTTATAGCAATCAGCCCCAGCATTTT
>NA|TRBV15|TRBJ2-3|NA
CATSRDGAADTQYF
TGTGCCACCAGCAGAGATGGGGCGGCAGATACGCAGTATTTT
>NA|TRBV4-1|TRBJ2-1|NA
CASSLVSRAYNEQFF
TGCGCCAGCAGCCTTGTTTCGAGGGCCTACAATGAGCAGTTCTTC